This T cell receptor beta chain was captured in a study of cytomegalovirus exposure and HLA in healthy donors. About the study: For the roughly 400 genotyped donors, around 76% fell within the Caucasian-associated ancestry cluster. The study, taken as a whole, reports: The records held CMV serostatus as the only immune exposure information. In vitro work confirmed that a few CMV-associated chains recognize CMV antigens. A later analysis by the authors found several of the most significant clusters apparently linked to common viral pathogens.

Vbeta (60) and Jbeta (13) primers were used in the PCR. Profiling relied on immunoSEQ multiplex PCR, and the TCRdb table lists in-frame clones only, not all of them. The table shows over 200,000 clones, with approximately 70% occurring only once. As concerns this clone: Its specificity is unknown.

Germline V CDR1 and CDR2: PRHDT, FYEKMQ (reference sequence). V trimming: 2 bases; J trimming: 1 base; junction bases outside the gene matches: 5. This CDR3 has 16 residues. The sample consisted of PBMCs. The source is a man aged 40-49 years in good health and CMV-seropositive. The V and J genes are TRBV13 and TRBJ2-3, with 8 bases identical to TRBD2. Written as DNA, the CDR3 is TGTGCCAGCAGCTTAAGCCAGCGGGGGCGCACAGATACGCAGTATTTT. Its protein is CASSLSQRGRTDTQYF.